The 17 T cell receptor beta chains below all came from one sample that was sequenced in a study of CXCR3-negative and CXCR3-positive naive CD8 T cells. The TRB libraries of cDNA were built by UMI-labeled 5' RACE. TCRdb derives one entry per CDR3 protein from the 5' RACE reads, leaving out DNA. Its table lists fewer than 90,000 distinct CDR3 sequences. The sample taken for sequencing was naive CXCR3- CD8+ T cells from blood. Indicated subset: CD45RO-CCR7+CD27+CD95- naive CD8+ T cells lacking CXCR3 (TNR3-). Source of these receptors: a human donor in good health. Some clones in this sample may be carry-over from other donors' samples.

V gene TRBV28 combines with J gene TRBJ2-6; TCRdb returns TRBD2, unconfirmable since there is no DNA. Germline V lookup: CDR1 MDHEN, CDR2 SYDVKM. This CDR3 spans 12 amino acids. This CDR3 is CATRTGANVLTF.

J is TRBJ2-1 and V is TRBV6-5; TCRdb proposes TRBD1, but this gene call is untestable without DNA. This CDR3 is 14 amino acids long. Looked up from germline, CDR1 is MNHEY and CDR2 is SVGAGI. The CDR3 here is CASSLRTGSNEQFF.

The CDR3: CASSLAVDLSYEQYF. The chain recombines TRBV5-1 with TRBJ2-7. The CDR3 runs to 15 residues. CDR1 and CDR2 from the germline V gene are SGHRS and YFSETQ.

The rearrangement links TRBV7-8 to TRBJ2-7; the TCRdb D gene call, TRBD2, has no DNA to confirm it. The CDR3 sequence is 15 residues long. Germline V gene lookup returns CDR1 SGHVS and CDR2 FQNEAQ. The CDR3 sequence: CASSSGGGGSYEQYF. The full variable domain, with the rest looked up from reference TRBV7-8 and TRBJ2-7, is GAGVSQSPRYKVAKRGQDVALRCDPISGHVSLFWYQQALGQGPEFLTYFQNEAQLDKSGLPSDRFFAERPEGSVSTLKIQRTQQEDSAVYLCASSSGGGGSYEQYFGPGTRLTVT.

The chain employs TRBV7-3 and TRBJ2-3; no DNA is available, so the TRBD1 call from TCRdb remains unchecked. The germline gives CDR1 SGHTA, CDR2 FQGTGA. CDR3 size: 15 residues. CDR3: CASSTGGGSTDTQYF.

The V and J genes are TRBV28 and TRBJ2-1; TCRdb selects TRBD1, and the lack of DNA leaves this call unchecked. The CDR3 is made up of 15 amino acids. CDR1 and CDR2 (germline): MDHEN, SYDVKM. CDR3 residues: CASSPGQVNYNEQFF.

The chain joins TRBV20-1 to TRBJ2-7; TCRdb returns TRBD1, unconfirmable since there is no DNA. The germline V gene encodes CDR1 DFQATT and CDR2 SNEGSKA (reference sequence). The CDR3 runs to 13 residues. CDR3 protein: CSASTGVSYEQYF.

V and J are TRBV28 and TRBJ2-1; TCRdb gives TRBD1 as the D gene, but with no DNA this cannot be confirmed. The CDR3 spans 13 residues. Germline V lookup: CDR1 MDHEN, CDR2 SYDVKM. The chain's CDR3 is CASSFLPAYEQFF.

The chain is built from TRBV5-1 and TRBJ2-7; TCRdb reports TRBD1, a call that lacks DNA to check it against. Germline V lookup: CDR1 SGHRS, CDR2 YFSETQ. The length of the CDR3 is 12 residues. CDR3 region: CASSLGGAEQYF.

This rearrangement joins TRBV15 to TRBJ2-7. The CDR3 spans 16 residues. Germline lookup yields CDR1 LNHNV and CDR2 YYDKDF (reference sequence). The CDR3 loop is CATSRDGQGRTYEQYF.

The chain links TRBV2 to TRBJ1-1; absent DNA, TCRdb's TRBD1 call cannot be checked. CDR3 size: 14 residues. Germline CDR1 reads SNHLY; CDR2 reads FYNNEI. The CDR3 here is CATRSTGAEERAFF. Drawing the rest from reference TRBV2 and TRBJ1-1, the complete variable domain is EPEVTQTPSHQVTQMGQEVILRCVPISNHLYFYWYRQILGQKVEFLVSFYNNEISEKSEIFDDQFSVERPDGSNFTLKIRSTKLEDSAMYFCATRSTGAEERAFFGQGTRLTVV.

J is TRBJ1-1 and V is TRBV29-1; TCRdb gives TRBD1 as the D gene, but with no DNA this cannot be confirmed. Germline CDR1 reads SQVTM; CDR2 reads ANQGSEA. The CDR3 contains 11 residues. This chain's CDR3 is CSVTGDTEAFF.

The chain links TRBV10-1 to TRBJ2-7. The CDR3 is 15 amino acids. Germline V gives CDR1 WNHNN, CDR2 SYGVQD (reference sequence). The CDR3 protein is CASSESASANSEQYF.

The rearrangement links TRBV7-9 to TRBJ2-1; as DNA is missing, the TRBD2 call by TCRdb cannot be tested. This CDR3 is built from 16 residues. The V gene's germline CDR1 is SEHNR and CDR2 FQNEAQ (reference sequence). The CDR3 is CASSPLTSGGPNEQFF.

V gene TRBV19 combines with J gene TRBJ1-5. Germline V CDR1 and CDR2: LNHDA, SQIVND (reference sequence). The CDR3 runs 16 residues. CDR3: CASSILGGYSNQPQHF.

V gene TRBV28 combines with J gene TRBJ2-5; the D call of TRBD2 rests on TCRdb alone, since no DNA is present to check it. Germline V gene data show CDR1 as MDHEN and CDR2 as SYDVKM. This CDR3 has 19 amino acids. The CDR3 spells CASSFEEQSLAGDQETQYF.

The V call is TRBV7-9, the J call TRBJ2-1. From germline, CDR1 is SEHNR and CDR2 FQNEAQ (reference sequence). The CDR3 contains 12 residues. This CDR3 reads CASGPFNNEQFF.